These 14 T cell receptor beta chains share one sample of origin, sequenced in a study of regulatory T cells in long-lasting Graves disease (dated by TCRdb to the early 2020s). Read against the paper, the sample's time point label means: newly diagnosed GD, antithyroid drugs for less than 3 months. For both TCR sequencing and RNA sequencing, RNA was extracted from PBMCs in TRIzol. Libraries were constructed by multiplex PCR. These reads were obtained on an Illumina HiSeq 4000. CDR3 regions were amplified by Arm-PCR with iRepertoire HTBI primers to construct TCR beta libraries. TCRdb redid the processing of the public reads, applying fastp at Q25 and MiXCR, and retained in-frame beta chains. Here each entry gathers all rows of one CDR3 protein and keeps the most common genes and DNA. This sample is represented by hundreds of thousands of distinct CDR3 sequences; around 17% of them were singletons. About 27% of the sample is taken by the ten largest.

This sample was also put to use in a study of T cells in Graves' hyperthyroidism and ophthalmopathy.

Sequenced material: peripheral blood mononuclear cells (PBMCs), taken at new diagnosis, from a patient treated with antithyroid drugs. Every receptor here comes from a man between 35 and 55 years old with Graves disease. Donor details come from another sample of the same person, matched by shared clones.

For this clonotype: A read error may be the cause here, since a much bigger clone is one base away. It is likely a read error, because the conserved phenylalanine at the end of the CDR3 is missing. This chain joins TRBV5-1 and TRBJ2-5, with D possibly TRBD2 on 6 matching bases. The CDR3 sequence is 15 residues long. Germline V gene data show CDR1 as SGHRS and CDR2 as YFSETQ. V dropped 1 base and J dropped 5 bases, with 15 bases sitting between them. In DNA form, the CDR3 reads TGCGCCAGCAGCTTGATGGGGGGACTTAAGGAGACCCAGTACTCC. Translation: CASSLMGGLKETQYS.

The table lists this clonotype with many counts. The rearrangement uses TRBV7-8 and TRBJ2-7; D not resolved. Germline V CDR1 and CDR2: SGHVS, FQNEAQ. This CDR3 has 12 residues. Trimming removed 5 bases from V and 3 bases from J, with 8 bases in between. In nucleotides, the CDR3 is TGTGCCAGCAGCCTGGACCACTACGAGCAGTACTTC. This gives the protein CASSLDHYEQYF.

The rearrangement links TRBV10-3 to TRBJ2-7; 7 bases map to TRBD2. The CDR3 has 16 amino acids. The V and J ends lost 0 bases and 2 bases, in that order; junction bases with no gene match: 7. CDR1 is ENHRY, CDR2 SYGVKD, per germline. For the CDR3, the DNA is TGTGCCATCAGTGAGTCGGGGAGGGGATATACCTACGAGCAGTACTTC. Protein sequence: CAISESGRGYTYEQYF.

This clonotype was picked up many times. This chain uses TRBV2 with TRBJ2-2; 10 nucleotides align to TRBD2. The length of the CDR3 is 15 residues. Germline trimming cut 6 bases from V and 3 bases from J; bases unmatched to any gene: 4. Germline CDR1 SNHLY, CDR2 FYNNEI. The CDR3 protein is CASSRLAGDTGELFF. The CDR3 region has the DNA TGTGCCAGCAGCCGGCTAGCGGGGGACACCGGGGAGCTGTTTTTT.

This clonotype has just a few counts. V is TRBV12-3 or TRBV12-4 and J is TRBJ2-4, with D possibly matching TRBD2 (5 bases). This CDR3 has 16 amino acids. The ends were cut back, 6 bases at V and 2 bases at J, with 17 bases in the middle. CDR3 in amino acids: CASSAGLAVPKNIQYF. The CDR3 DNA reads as TGTGCCAGCAGCGCCGGACTGGCAGTACCCAAAAACATTCAGTACTTC.

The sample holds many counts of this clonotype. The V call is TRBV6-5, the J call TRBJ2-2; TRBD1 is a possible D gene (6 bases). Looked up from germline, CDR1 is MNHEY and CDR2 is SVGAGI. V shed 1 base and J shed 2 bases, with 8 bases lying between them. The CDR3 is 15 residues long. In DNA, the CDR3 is TGTGCCAGCAGTTACTTCGGGACAAACACCGGGGAGCTGTTTTTT. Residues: CASSYFGTNTGELFF.

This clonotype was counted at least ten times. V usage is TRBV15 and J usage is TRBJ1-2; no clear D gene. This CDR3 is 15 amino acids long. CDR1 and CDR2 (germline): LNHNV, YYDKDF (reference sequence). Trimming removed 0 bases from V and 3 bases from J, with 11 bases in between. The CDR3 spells CATSRDPGIDYGYTF. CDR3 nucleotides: TGTGCCACCAGCAGAGACCCGGGAATAGACTATGGCTACACCTTC.

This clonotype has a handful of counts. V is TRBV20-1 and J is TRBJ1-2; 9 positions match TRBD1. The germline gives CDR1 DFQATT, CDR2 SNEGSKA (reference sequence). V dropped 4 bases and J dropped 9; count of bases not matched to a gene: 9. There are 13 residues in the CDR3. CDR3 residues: CSATNAGTGRYTF. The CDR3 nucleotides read TGCAGTGCTACCAACGCCGGGACAGGGCGCTACACCTTC.

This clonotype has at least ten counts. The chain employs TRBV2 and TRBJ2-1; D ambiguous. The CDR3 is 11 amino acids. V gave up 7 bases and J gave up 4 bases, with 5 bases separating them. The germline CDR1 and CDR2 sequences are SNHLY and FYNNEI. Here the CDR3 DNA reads TGTGCCAGCACCCCATACAATGAGCAGTTCTTC. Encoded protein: CASTPYNEQFF.

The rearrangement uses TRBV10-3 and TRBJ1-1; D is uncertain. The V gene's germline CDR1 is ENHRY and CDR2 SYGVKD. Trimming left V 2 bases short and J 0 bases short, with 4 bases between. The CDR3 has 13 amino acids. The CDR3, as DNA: TGTGCCATCAGTGAGCTGATGAACACTGAAGCTTTCTTT. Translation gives CAISELMNTEAFF.

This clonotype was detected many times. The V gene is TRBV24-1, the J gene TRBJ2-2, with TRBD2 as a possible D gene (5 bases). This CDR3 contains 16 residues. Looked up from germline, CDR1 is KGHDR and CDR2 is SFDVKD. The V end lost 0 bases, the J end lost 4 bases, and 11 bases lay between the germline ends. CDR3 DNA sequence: TGTGCCACCAGTGATTTGCTGCGGGTCGGCACCGGGGAGCTGTTTTTT. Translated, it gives CATSDLLRVGTGELFF.

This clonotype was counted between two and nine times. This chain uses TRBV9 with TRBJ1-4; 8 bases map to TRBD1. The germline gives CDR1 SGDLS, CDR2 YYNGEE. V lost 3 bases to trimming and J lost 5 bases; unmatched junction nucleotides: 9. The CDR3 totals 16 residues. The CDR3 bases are TGTGCCAGCAGCGCCCATCCTCAGGGGGCCAATGAAAAACTGTTTTTT. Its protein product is CASSAHPQGANEKLFF.

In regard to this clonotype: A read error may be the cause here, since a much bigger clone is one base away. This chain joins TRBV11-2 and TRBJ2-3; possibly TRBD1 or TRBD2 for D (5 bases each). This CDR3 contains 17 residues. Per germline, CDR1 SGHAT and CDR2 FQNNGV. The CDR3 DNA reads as TGTGCCAGCAGGTTAGCAACTTATGGGGCCGGGGTAGATACGCAGTATTTT. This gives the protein CASRLATYGAGVDTQYF.

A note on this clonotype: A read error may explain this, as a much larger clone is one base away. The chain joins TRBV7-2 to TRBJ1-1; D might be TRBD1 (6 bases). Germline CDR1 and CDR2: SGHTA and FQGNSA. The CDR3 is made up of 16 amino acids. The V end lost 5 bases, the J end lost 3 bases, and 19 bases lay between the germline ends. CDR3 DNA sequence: TGTGCCAGCAGCCCGAGGGGGGGGACGGGGCACACTGAAGCTTTCTTT. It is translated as CASSPRGGTGHTEAFF.